This T cell receptor (beta chain) was identified during a study of blood T cell repertoires in COVID-19. Background on the study: Samples taken during acute and convalescent COVID-19 were collected in the United States, Italy and Spain. From T cells, B-cell-depleted T cells, or PBMCs came the material, which was cDNA or gDNA.

The CDR3 is 14 residues long. Germline V lookup: CDR1 SGDLS, CDR2 YYNGEE. V was shortened by 3 bases and J by 3 bases, with 10 bases between the two germline ends. Per the original methods: Amplification of reference gene primers provided the estimated nucleated cell counts. Using immunoSEQ multiplex PCR, the repertoire was profiled, and TCRdb retains in-frame clones only, with some absent. The DNA gave D and trimming, while V, J and clone size come from that table. The sample has about 150,000 clones; roughly 84% are singletons. This chain links TRBV9 with TRBJ1-5; D is unclear. Sequencing was performed on peripheral blood. The source is a woman between 50 and 59 years old with acute or convalescent COVID-19. In nucleotides, the CDR3 is TGTGCCAGCAGCGAAGACACAAACAATCAGCCCCAGCATTTT. It yields the protein CASSEDTNNQPQHF.